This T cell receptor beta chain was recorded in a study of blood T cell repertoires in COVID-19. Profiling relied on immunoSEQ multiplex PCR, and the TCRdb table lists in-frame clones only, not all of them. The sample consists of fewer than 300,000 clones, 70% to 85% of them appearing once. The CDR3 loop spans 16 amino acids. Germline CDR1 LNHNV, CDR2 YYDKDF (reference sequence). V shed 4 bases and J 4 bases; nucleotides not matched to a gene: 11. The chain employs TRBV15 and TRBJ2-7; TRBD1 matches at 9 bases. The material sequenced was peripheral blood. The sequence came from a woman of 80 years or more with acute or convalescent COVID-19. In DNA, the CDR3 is TGTGCCACCAGCAAGAGCTCCGGGACAGGGCATTACGAGCAGTACTTC. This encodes CATSKSSGTGHYEQYF.